The clone carrying this TCR beta chain was observed many times. This sample was taken from a study of regulatory T cells in long-lasting Graves disease. Libraries of TCR beta came from iRepertoire HTBI primers plus Arm-PCR of CDR3 regions. TCRdb reanalysed the multiplex PCR reads using MiXCR and keeps one entry per CDR3 protein. The sample lists fewer than 550,000 distinct CDR3 sequences, roughly 17% seen once, with approximately 22% in the top ten. Trimming left V 1 base short and J 1 base short, with 10 bases between. This CDR3 comprises 16 residues. The germline V gene has CDR1 MDHEN and CDR2 SYDVKM. Specified time point: newly diagnosed GD, antithyroid drugs for less than 3 months. Extracted RNA from PBMCs served as the source of the TCR library. This sample also appeared in a second study, on T cells in Graves' hyperthyroidism and ophthalmopathy.

The chain recombines TRBV28 with TRBJ1-4, with a weak D call TRBD1 (5 bases). Sequenced material: peripheral blood mononuclear cells (PBMCs), taken at new diagnosis, from a patient treated with antithyroid drugs. The sequence came from a woman between 18 and 29 years old with Graves disease. The CDR3 DNA is TGTGCCAGCAGTTTATATGGGGCGGGAACTAATGAAAAACTGTTTTTT. It codes for CASSLYGAGTNEKLFF.